The 23 T cell receptor beta chains given below trace back to one sample, sequenced in a study of blood T cell repertoires in COVID-19. Clones were sequenced by immunoSEQ multiplex PCR, and TCRdb holds only the in-frame ones, with some missing. The sample comprises roughly 180,000 clones, roughly 87% of which are singletons, and approximately 11% rests with the top ten. Material: PBMCs or T cells enriched from blood (not recorded which). These receptors all come from a middle-aged man who had recovered from COVID-19.

Only a few counts were recorded for this clone. V is TRBV28 and J is TRBJ1-1; the D is unclear. The germline V and J ends were trimmed by 3 bases and 6 bases, with 11 bases remaining between them. CDR3 length equals 13 residues. Germline V CDR1 and CDR2: MDHEN, SYDVKM. The CDR3 bases are TGTGCCAGCAGTTTTCGGGGTAAGGCTGAAGCTTTCTTT. It translates to CASSFRGKAEAFF.

This rearrangement joins TRBV14 to TRBJ2-1; D is ambiguous. V lost 0 bases to trimming and J lost 12 bases, with 12 bases between them. This CDR3 comprises 13 residues. The germline gives CDR1 SGHDN, CDR2 FVKESK. The CDR3 region has the DNA TGTGCCAGCAGCCAAGATACGGCGGAAAGGCAGTTCTTC. It yields the protein CASSQDTAERQFF. Supplemented by reference TRBV14 and TRBJ2-1, the full variable domain reads EAGVTQFPSHSVIEKGQTVTLRCDPISGHDNLYWYRRVMGKEIKFLLHFVKESKQDESGMPNNRFLAERTGGTYSTLKVQPAELEDSGVYFCASSQDTAERQFFGPGTRLTVL.

In this sample, this clone turned up a few times. J is TRBJ1-2 and V is TRBV5-1; D may be TRBD1 (5 bases). The germline CDR1 and CDR2 sequences are SGHRS and YFSETQ. The CDR3 loop spans 14 amino acids. Deletions cut 4 bases from V and 2 bases from J, with 12 bases between. The CDR3 region is CASSPGHPNYGYTF. CDR3 bases: TGCGCCAGCAGCCCTGGACACCCGAACTATGGCTACACCTTC.

This chain connects TRBV3-1 (or the pseudogene TRBV3-2) to TRBJ2-7; 9 positions match TRBD1. Germline CDR1 reads LGHDT; CDR2 reads YNNKEL (reference sequence). There are 14 residues in the CDR3. V lost 4 bases and J lost 2; bases outside the gene matches: 3. Written as DNA, the CDR3 is TGTGCCAGCAGCCGACAGGGGGAGCCCTACGAGCAGTACTTC. Encoded protein: CASSRQGEPYEQYF.

V gene TRBV6-5 combines with J gene TRBJ2-2, with TRBD2 matching over 8 bases. The CDR3 length is 15 residues. The ends lost 6 bases at V and 4 bases at J; junction bases unmatched: 7. From germline, CDR1 is MNHEY and CDR2 SVGAGI. Here the CDR3 DNA reads TGTGCCAGCAGCCGTGGGAGCGGGGGCACCGGGGAGCTGTTTTTT. As protein: CASSRGSGGTGELFF.

The chain combines TRBV5-6 with TRBJ2-7; 9 nucleotides agree with TRBD2. J was trimmed by 7 bases and V by 1 base; bases with no gene match: 3. The CDR3 loop spans 13 amino acids. The germline CDR1 and CDR2 sequences are SGHDT and YYEEEE. This CDR3 is CASSLLAGKEQYF. The CDR3 DNA is TGTGCCAGCAGCTTGCTAGCGGGGAAAGAGCAGTACTTC.

The chain employs TRBV19 and TRBJ1-2; D perhaps matches TRBD1 (6 bases). This CDR3 spans 13 amino acids. Trimming removed 2 bases at V and 4 bases at J, with 8 bases between. CDR1 LNHDA and CDR2 SQIVND come from the germline V gene (reference sequence). This chain's CDR3 is CASSIPGAYGYTF. For the CDR3, the DNA is TGTGCCAGTAGTATACCAGGGGCCTATGGCTACACCTTC.

CDR3 sequence: CASSRTGGSVENEQYF. As DNA, the CDR3 is TGTGCCAGCAGCCGTACAGGGGGCTCGGTGGAAAACGAGCAGTACTTC. The genes are TRBV5-4 and TRBJ2-7; 9 bases match TRBD1. The CDR3 totals 16 residues. J was trimmed by 5 bases and V by 4 bases; bases with no gene match: 13. CDR1 and CDR2 from the germline V gene are SGHNT and YYREEE (reference sequence).

This clone was seen once. The chain joins TRBV4-1 to TRBJ1-1, with D tentatively TRBD1 (6 bases). The germline V and J ends were trimmed by 0 bases and 3 bases, with 11 bases remaining between them. The CDR3 extends over 15 amino acids. Per the germline V gene, CDR1 is MGHRA and CDR2 is YSYEKL. DNA for the CDR3: TGCGCCAGCAGCCAAGATCTACAGGGCGACACTGAAGCTTTCTTT. Protein: CASSQDLQGDTEAFF.

The gene calls are TRBV9 and TRBJ2-7, with 7 positions matching TRBD2. The CDR3 runs 14 residues. V dropped 7 bases and J dropped 0; count of bases not matched to a gene: 7. Per germline, CDR1 SGDLS and CDR2 YYNGEE. CDR3 amino acids: CASAGGRGSYEQYF. Written as DNA, the CDR3 is TGTGCCAGCGCCGGTGGGAGGGGCTCCTACGAGCAGTACTTC.

The CDR3 sequence: CAMRGASGIEQFF. The CDR3 region has the DNA TGTGCCATGAGGGGGGCTAGCGGGATTGAGCAGTTCTTC. This chain links TRBV10-3 with TRBJ2-1, with 9 bases that match TRBD2. The CDR3 length is 13 residues. Germline trimming cut 9 bases from V and 9 bases from J; bases unmatched to any gene: 9. The V gene's germline CDR1 is ENHRY and CDR2 SYGVKD.

This chain uses TRBV7-9 with TRBJ1-2, with 7 bases matching TRBD1. V dropped 3 bases and J dropped 6; count of bases not matched to a gene: 4. Germline V gives CDR1 SEHNR, CDR2 FQNEAQ (reference sequence). The CDR3 is 13 residues long. The CDR3 here is CASSFDRVDGYTF. CDR3 in DNA: TGTGCCAGCAGCTTCGACAGGGTCGATGGCTACACCTTC.

The chain's CDR3 is CASAEGADTQYF. CDR3 bases: TGTGCCAGCGCTGAGGGCGCAGATACGCAGTATTTT. The rearrangement uses TRBV6-5 and TRBJ2-3; D is possibly TRBD2 (5 bases). The CDR3 runs 12 residues. In germline, CDR1 is MNHEY, CDR2 SVGAGI. V lost 8 bases and J lost 4, with 10 bases in between.

The chain links TRBV5-4 to TRBJ2-1, with 8 nucleotides matching TRBD1. The CDR3 consists of 14 residues. V was clipped by 4 bases and J by 1 base; unmatched bases: 1. The germline CDR1 and CDR2 sequences are SGHNT and YYREEE (reference sequence). CDR3 protein: CASSRQGSYNEQFF. In nucleotides, the CDR3 is TGTGCCAGCAGCCGACAGGGGTCCTACAATGAGCAGTTCTTC.

This clone was observed once. The J gene is TRBJ2-7, the V gene TRBV14; D gene unclear. Germline V lookup: CDR1 SGHDN, CDR2 FVKESK. Trimming left V 3 bases short and J 2 bases short, with 11 bases between. The CDR3 is 14 amino acids. The chain's CDR3 is CASSHLLLAYEQYF. CDR3 sequence (DNA): TGTGCCAGCAGCCACCTTTTACTTGCCTACGAGCAGTACTTC.

This clone was recorded only once. The V gene is TRBV28, the J gene TRBJ2-7, with TRBD2 matching over 7 bases. The trim removed 8 bases at V and 0 bases at J, leaving 13 bases unmatched. Germline CDR1 reads MDHEN; CDR2 reads SYDVKM. The CDR3 totals 16 residues. The CDR3 DNA reads TGTGCCAGCCGAAGCCAAAGCGCGGGAGCCTCCTACGAGCAGTACTTC. It encodes CASRSQSAGASYEQYF.

V usage is TRBV7-2 and J usage is TRBJ2-7; D gene uncertain. The V gene's germline CDR1 is SGHTA and CDR2 FQGNSA. Between the trimmed V and J ends, which lost 5 bases and 2 bases, there was a span of 13 bases. The CDR3 spans 14 residues. CDR3 sequence: CASSPMAGPYEQYF. Here the CDR3 DNA reads TGTGCCAGCAGCCCAATGGCAGGTCCCTACGAGCAGTACTTC. Filled out from reference TRBV7-2 and TRBJ2-7, the complete variable domain reads GAGVSQSPSNKVTEKGKDVELRCDPISGHTALYWYRQSLGQGLEFLIYFQGNSAPDKSGLPSDRFSAERTGGSVSTLTIQRTQQEDSAVYLCASSPMAGPYEQYFGPGTRLTVT.

V gene TRBV5-1 combines with J gene TRBJ1-6, with D maybe TRBD1 (5 bases). CDR3 size: 19 residues. Trimming cost V 3 bases and J 0 bases, with 19 bases left between them. CDR1 is SGHRS and CDR2 is YFSETQ in the germline V gene. The CDR3 coding sequence is TGCGCCAGCAGCTCGAATGGGAGAGGGACTAGCTCCTATAATTCACCCCTCCACTTT. It encodes CASSSNGRGTSSYNSPLHF. Combining the CDR3 with reference TRBV5-1 and TRBJ1-6 gives the whole variable domain KAGVTQTPRYLIKTRGQQVTLSCSPISGHRSVSWYQQTPGQGLQFLFEYFSETQRNKGNFPGRFSGRQFSNSRSEMNVSTLELGDSALYLCASSSNGRGTSSYNSPLHFGNGTRLTVT.

This chain uses TRBV28 with TRBJ1-5; D is unclear. Germline CDR1 MDHEN, CDR2 SYDVKM. The V end was cut by 9 bases, the J end by 0 bases, with 18 bases between. The CDR3 has 16 amino acids. The CDR3 loop is CARGRKVSDSNQPQHF. The CDR3 coding sequence is TGTGCCAGGGGCAGGAAGGTATCAGATAGCAATCAGCCCCAGCATTTT.

The V call is TRBV6-5, the J call TRBJ1-2; TRBD1 is a possible D gene (5 bases). The ends were cut back, 8 bases at V and 4 bases at J, with 11 bases in the middle. This CDR3 has 12 residues. Germline CDR1 reads MNHEY; CDR2 reads SVGAGI. The chain's CDR3 is CASLGQGYGYTF. The CDR3 DNA reads TGTGCCAGCTTAGGACAAGGCTATGGCTACACCTTC.

The sample holds one count of this clone. The rearrangement uses TRBV5-1 and TRBJ2-7; TRBD1 is a possible D gene (6 bases). This CDR3 comprises 13 residues. The V gene's germline CDR1 is SGHRS and CDR2 YFSETQ. V was trimmed by 4 bases and J by 7 bases, leaving 15 bases between them. This chain's CDR3 is CASSPGQSGEQYF. In DNA form, the CDR3 reads TGCGCCAGCAGCCCTGGACAGTCCGGGGAGCAGTACTTC.

The chain couples TRBV5-1 to TRBJ2-1; D possibly corresponds to TRBD2 (6 bases). The ends were cut back, 4 bases at V and 7 bases at J, with 21 bases in the middle. This CDR3 spans 16 amino acids. The V gene's germline CDR1 is SGHRS and CDR2 YFSETQ. CDR3 loop: CASSTGGTGARNEQFF. CDR3 bases: TGCGCCAGCAGCACGGGTGGTACGGGAGCGAGGAATGAGCAGTTCTTC.

A single count supports this clone. The rearrangement links TRBV28 to TRBJ2-7; unclear D gene. Between the trimmed V and J ends, which lost 1 base and 2 bases, there was a span of 12 bases. Germline V CDR1 and CDR2: MDHEN, SYDVKM. The CDR3 sequence is 15 residues long. CDR3 protein: CASSLSPGQAYEQYF. CDR3 in DNA: TGTGCCAGCAGTTTATCCCCAGGCCAGGCCTACGAGCAGTACTTC.